The TCR beta chain described here comes from a study of CD8 T cells in ankylosing spondylitis. This clonotype was seen ten or more times. The germline gives CDR1 SGHVS, CDR2 FNYEAQ. The CDR3 loop spans 15 amino acids. V lost 1 base to trimming and J lost 2 bases, with 10 bases between them. TCRdb re-called the 5' RACE reads through MiXCR, storing one row per CDR3 protein. The sample holds more than 60,000 distinct CDR3 sequences, about 5.7% seen once. The source of this sequence is a male donor with ankylosing spondylitis or in good health (not recorded which). This chain joins TRBV7-6 and TRBJ2-3, with TRBD2 as a possible D gene (7 bases). The sequenced sample consisted of blood, either unsorted or a sorted T cell fraction (not recorded which). The chain's CDR3 is CASSLGGGPTDTQYF. CDR3 DNA sequence: TGTGCCAGCAGCTTAGGCGGGGGCCCCACAGATACGCAGTATTTT.